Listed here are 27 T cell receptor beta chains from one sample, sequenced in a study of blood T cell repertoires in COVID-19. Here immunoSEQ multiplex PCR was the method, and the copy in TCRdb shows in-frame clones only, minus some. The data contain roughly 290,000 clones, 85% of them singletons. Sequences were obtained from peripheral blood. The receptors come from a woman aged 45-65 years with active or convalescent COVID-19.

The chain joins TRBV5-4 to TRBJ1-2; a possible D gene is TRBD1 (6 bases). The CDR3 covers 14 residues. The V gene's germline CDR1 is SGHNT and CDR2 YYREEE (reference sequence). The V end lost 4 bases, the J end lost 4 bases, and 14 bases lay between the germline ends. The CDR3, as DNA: TGTGCCAGCAGCCCGGACAGAGTCCCCTATGGCTACACCTTC. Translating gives CASSPDRVPYGYTF.

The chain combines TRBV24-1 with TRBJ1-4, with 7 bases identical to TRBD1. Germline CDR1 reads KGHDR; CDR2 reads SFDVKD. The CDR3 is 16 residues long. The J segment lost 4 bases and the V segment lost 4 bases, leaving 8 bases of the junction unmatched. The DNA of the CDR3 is TGTGCCACCAGTGACCACCTGACAGGGAGTAATGAAAAACTGTTTTTT. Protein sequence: CATSDHLTGSNEKLFF.

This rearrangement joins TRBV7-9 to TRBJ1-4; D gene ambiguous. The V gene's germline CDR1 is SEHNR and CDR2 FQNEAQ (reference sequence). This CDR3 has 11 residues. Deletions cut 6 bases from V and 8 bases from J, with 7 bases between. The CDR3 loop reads CASRAGEKLFF. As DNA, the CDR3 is TGTGCCAGCAGGGCGGGGGAAAAACTGTTTTTT.

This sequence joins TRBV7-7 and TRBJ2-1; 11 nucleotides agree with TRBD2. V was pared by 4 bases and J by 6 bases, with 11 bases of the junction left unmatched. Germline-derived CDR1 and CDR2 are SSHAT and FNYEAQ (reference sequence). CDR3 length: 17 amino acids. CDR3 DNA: TGTGCCAGCAGCTCCTTAGCGGGAGGGCTCCCCCCCAATGAGCAGTTCTTC. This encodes CASSSLAGGLPPNEQFF.

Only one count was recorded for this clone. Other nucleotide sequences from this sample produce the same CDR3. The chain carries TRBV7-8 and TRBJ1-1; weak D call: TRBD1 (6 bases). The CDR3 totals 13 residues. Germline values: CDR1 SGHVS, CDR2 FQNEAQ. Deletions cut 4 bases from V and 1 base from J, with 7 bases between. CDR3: CASSSGQNTEAFF. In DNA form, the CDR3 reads TGTGCCAGCAGCTCGGGACAGAACACTGAAGCTTTCTTT.

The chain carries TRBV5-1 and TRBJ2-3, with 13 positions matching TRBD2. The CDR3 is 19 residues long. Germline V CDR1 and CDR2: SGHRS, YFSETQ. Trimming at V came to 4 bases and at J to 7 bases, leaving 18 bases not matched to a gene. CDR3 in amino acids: CASSTFPLSGTSGKNTQYF. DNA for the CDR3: TGCGCCAGCAGCACCTTCCCCCTCTCGGGGACTAGCGGGAAAAATACGCAGTATTTT.

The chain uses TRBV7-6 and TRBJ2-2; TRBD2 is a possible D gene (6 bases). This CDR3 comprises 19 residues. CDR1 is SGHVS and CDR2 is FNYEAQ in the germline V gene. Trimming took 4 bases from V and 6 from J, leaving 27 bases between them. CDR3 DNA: TGTGCCAGCAGCTCCCTCCTAGGGGTGACACGGGAGTCGTCCGGGGAGCTGTTTTTT. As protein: CASSSLLGVTRESSGELFF. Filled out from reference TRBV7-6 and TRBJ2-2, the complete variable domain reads GAGVSQSPRYKVTKRGQDVALRCDPISGHVSLYWYRQALGQGPEFLTYFNYEAQQDKSGLPNDRFSAERPEGSISTLTIQRTEQRDSAMYRCASSSLLGVTRESSGELFFGEGSRLTVL.

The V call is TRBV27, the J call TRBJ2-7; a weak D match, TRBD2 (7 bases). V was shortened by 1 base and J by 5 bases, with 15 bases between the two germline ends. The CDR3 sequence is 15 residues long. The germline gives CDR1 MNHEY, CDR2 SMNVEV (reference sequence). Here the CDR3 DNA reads TGTGCCAGCAGTTTATGGGGGGGCCGGGGGAACGAGCAGTACTTC. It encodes CASSLWGGRGNEQYF.

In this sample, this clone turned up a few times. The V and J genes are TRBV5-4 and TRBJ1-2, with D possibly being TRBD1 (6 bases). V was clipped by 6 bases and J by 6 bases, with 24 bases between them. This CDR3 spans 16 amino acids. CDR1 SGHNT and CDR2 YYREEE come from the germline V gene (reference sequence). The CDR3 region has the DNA TGTGCCAGCACCCCGACTCGGGGGGCGCGGGGTGATGGCTACACCTTC. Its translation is CASTPTRGARGDGYTF.

CDR3 region: CASSPLGGLYGYTF. CDR3 in DNA: TGTGCCAGCAGCCCTCTAGGGGGCCTCTATGGCTACACCTTC. The chain is built from TRBV5-6 and TRBJ1-2; 7 bases fit TRBD1. This CDR3 has 14 amino acids. Unmatched junction bases numbered 7, after V lost 4 bases and J lost 4 bases. In germline, CDR1 is SGHDT, CDR2 YYEEEE.

The CDR3 reads CAWRRDTEAFF. DNA for the CDR3: TGTGCCTGGAGGAGGGACACTGAAGCTTTCTTT. The chain recombines TRBV30 with TRBJ1-1; no clear D gene. Per germline, CDR1 GTSNPN and CDR2 SVGIG (reference sequence). The CDR3 is 11 amino acids. Trimming pared 3 bases from V and 3 bases from J, leaving 5 bases between.

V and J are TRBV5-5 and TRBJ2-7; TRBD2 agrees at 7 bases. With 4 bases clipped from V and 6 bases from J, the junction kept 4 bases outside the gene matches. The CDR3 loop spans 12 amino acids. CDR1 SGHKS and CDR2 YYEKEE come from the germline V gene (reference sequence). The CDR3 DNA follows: TGTGCCAGCAGCCAAGCGGGGTTCGAGCAGTACTTC. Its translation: CASSQAGFEQYF.

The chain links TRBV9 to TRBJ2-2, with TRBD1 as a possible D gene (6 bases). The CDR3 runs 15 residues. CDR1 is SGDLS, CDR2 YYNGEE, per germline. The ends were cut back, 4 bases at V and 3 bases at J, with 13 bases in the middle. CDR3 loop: CASSPLDSYTGELFF. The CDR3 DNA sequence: TGTGCCAGCAGCCCACTGGACAGCTACACCGGGGAGCTGTTTTTT.

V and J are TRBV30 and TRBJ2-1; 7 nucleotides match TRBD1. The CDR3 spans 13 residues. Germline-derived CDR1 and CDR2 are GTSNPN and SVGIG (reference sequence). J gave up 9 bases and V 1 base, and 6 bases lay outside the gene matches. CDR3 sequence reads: CAWSAGAGGEQFF. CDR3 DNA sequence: TGTGCCTGGAGTGCGGGTGCAGGGGGTGAGCAGTTCTTC. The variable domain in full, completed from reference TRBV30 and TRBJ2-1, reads SQTIHQWPATLVQPVGSPLSLECTVEGTSNPNLYWYRQAAGRGLQLLFYSVGIGQISSEVPQNLSASRPQDRQFILSSKKLLLSDSGFYLCAWSAGAGGEQFFGPGTRLTVL.

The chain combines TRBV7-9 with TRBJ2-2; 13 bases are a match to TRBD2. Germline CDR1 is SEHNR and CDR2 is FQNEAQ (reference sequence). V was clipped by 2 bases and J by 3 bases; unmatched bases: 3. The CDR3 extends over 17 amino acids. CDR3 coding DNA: TGTGCCAGCAGCTTACGACTAGCGGGAGGACACACCGGGGAGCTGTTTTTT. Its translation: CASSLRLAGGHTGELFF.

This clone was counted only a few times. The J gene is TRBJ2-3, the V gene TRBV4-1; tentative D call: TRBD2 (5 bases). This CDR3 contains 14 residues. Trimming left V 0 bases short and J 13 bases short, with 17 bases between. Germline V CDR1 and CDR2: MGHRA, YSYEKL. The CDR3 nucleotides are TGCGCCAGCAGCCAAGATCTGCATCGAGACTATAAGTATTTT. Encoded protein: CASSQDLHRDYKYF.

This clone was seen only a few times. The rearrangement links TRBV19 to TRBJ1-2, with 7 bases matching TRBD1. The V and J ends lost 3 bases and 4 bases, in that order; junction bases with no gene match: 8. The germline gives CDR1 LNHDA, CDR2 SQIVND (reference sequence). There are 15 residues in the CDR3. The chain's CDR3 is CASSILAGGSYGYTF. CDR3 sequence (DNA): TGTGCCAGTAGTATTTTGGCAGGGGGAAGCTATGGCTACACCTTC.

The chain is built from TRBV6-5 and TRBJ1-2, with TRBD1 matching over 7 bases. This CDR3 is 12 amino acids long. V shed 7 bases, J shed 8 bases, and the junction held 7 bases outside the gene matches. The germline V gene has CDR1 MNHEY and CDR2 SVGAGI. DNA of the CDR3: TGTGCCAGCACCCAGGGACAGACGGGCTACACCTTC. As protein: CASTQGQTGYTF.

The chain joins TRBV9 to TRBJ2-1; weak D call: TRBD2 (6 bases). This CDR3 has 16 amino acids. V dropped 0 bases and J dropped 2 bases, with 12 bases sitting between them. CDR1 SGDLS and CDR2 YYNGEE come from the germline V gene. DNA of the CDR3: TGTGCCAGCAGCGTAGTACCGGGAGAGACCTACAATGAGCAGTTCTTC. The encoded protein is CASSVVPGETYNEQFF. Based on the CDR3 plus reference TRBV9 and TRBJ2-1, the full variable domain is DSGVTQTPKHLITATGQRVTLRCSPRSGDLSVYWYQQSLDQGLQFLIQYYNGEERAKGNILERFSAQQFPDLHSELNLSSLELGDSALYFCASSVVPGETYNEQFFGPGTRLTVL.

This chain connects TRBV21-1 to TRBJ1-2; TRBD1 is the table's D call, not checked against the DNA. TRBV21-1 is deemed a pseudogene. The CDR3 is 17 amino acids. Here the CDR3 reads CASSKVDRLHLSHGYTF. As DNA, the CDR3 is TGTGCCAGCAGCAAGGTCGACAGGCTGCACCTCTCACACGGCTACACCTTC.

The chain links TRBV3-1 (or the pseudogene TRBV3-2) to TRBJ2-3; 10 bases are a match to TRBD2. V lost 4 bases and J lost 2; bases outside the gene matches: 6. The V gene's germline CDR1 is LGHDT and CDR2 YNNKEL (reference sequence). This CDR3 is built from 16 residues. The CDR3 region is CASSLRLAGVTDTQYF. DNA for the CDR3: TGTGCCAGCAGCCTCCGACTAGCGGGCGTCACAGATACGCAGTATTTT.

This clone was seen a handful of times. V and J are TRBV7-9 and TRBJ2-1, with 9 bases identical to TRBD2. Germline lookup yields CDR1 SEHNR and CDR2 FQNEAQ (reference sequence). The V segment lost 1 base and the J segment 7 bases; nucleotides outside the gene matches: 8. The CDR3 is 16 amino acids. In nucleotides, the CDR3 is TGTGCCAGCAGCTTAGTTTCTAGCGGGACTATTAATGAGCAGTTCTTC. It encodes CASSLVSSGTINEQFF.

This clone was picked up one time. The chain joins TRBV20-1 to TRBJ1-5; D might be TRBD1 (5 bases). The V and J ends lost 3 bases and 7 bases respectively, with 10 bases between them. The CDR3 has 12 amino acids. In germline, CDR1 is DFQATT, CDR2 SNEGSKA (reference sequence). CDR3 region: CSASSGDQPQHF. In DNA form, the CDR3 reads TGCAGTGCTAGTTCGGGGGACCAGCCCCAGCATTTT.

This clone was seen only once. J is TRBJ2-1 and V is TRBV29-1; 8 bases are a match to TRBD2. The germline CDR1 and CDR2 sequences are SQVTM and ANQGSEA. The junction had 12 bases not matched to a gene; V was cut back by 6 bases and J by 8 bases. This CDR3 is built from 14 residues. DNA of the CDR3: TGCAGCGTCACACGGGGTAGCGGGATCGATGAGCAGTTCTTC. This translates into CSVTRGSGIDEQFF.

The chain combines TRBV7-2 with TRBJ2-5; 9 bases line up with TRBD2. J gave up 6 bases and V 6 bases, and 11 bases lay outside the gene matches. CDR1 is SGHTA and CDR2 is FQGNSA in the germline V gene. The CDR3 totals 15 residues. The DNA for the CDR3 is TGTGCCAGCAGTCCCTTAGCGGGAGTCTCAAAGACCCAGTACTTC. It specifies CASSPLAGVSKTQYF.

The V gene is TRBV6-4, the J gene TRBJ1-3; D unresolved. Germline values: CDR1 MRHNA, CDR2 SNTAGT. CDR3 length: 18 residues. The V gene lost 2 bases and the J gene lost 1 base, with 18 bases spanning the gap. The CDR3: CASSDPRSQTVSGNTIYF. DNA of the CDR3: TGTGCCAGCAGTGACCCGAGATCCCAAACTGTATCTGGAAACACCATATATTTT.

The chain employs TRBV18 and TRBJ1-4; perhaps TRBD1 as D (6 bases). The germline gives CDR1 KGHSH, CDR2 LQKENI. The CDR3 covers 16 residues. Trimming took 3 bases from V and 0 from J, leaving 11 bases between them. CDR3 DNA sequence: TGTGCCAGCTCACCTGACAGGTTTTCAACTAATGAAAAACTGTTTTTT. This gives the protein CASSPDRFSTNEKLFF. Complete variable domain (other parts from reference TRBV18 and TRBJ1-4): NAGVMQNPRHLVRRRGQEARLRCSPMKGHSHVYWYRQLPEEGLKFMVYLQKENIIDESGMPKERFSAEFPKEGPSILRIQQVVRGDSAAYFCASSPDRFSTNEKLFFGSGTQLSVL.